Below, 23 T cell receptor beta chains from the same sample are listed, as sequenced in a study of tumor-infiltrating lymphocytes in primary liver carcinoma. Researchers generated TCR beta cDNA from roughly 520 ng of total RNA, relying on a constant-region primer. Researchers made the TCR beta libraries by running three nested multiplex PCR rounds with slightly modified ARM-PCR. A C-beta reverse primer and TRBV1-TRBV30 forward primers served in each of the first two PCR rounds, at 10 cycles apiece. TCRdb re-derived calls from the multiplex PCR reads in MiXCR, one entry per CDR3 protein. Of almost 200,000 distinct CDR3 sequences listed, 65% were seen once; the top ten hold 6% to 8.5%. Unsorted whole blood supplied the blood RNA, and germline DNA was isolated too. The specimen sequenced was peripheral blood. The receptors were sampled from a woman aged 60-70 years with primary liver carcinoma and hepatitis B virus infection.

The chain links TRBV11-2 to TRBJ2-3, with no clear D. V was shortened by 6 bases and J by 2 bases, with 15 bases between the two germline ends. Germline V gene data show CDR1 as SGHAT and CDR2 as FQNNGV. This CDR3 has 15 residues. Written as DNA, the CDR3 is TGTGCCAGCAGATTGCCTCGGGTGGCCACAGATACGCAGTATTTT. The encoded protein is CASRLPRVATDTQYF.

This chain links TRBV4-2 with TRBJ1-5; D might be TRBD1 (5 bases). Germline V gene data show CDR1 as LGHNA and CDR2 as YNFKEQ. The V gene lost 3 bases and the J gene lost 4 bases, with 13 bases spanning the gap. The CDR3 covers 15 residues. The CDR3 DNA reads TGTGCCAGCAGCCATGATATGGACAATAATCAGCCCCAGCATTTT. It codes for CASSHDMDNNQPQHF.

This clonotype has only one observation. This chain connects TRBV11-2 to TRBJ2-2; 12 bases fit TRBD2. Unmatched junction bases numbered 5, after V lost 2 bases and J lost 4 bases. CDR1 and CDR2 (germline): SGHAT, FQNNGV. The CDR3 is 17 amino acids. The CDR3 region has the DNA TGTGCCAGCAGCTTACTAGCGGGAGGGCCTGGCACCGGGGAGCTGTTTTTT. Protein product: CASSLLAGGPGTGELFF.

This clonotype has more than one count but fewer than ten. V is TRBV2 and J is TRBJ2-5; a weak D match, TRBD2 (7 bases). The CDR3 sequence is 15 residues long. V was cut by 8 bases and J by 3 bases, with 19 bases left in between. Germline V CDR1 and CDR2: SNHLY, FYNNEI. The CDR3 protein is CASAGEGTPKETQYF. Written as DNA, the CDR3 is TGTGCCAGCGCGGGGGAAGGGACACCCAAAGAGACCCAGTACTTC.

In its sample, this clonotype was seen many times. This chain links TRBV9 with TRBJ2-1, with 11 bases lining up with TRBD2. Germline trimming cut 3 bases from V and 0 bases from J; bases unmatched to any gene: 2. Germline CDR1 is SGDLS and CDR2 is YYNGEE. This CDR3 region has 16 residues. The CDR3 DNA follows: TGTGCCAGCAGCGATCTAGCGGGGGGCTCCTACAATGAGCAGTTCTTC. It is translated as CASSDLAGGSYNEQFF.

The chain employs TRBV11-2 and TRBJ2-5, with a weak D call TRBD2 (6 bases). The CDR3 is 15 amino acids. V was cut by 0 bases and J by 7 bases, with 15 bases left in between. Per germline, CDR1 SGHAT and CDR2 FQNNGV. CDR3 nucleotide sequence: TGTGCCAGCAGCTTAGATCGAGGGGTCGGGGGGACCCAGTACTTC. This codes for CASSLDRGVGGTQYF.

This clonotype appeared once. A much larger clone differs by one base, so this may be a read error. The chain combines TRBV6-5 with TRBJ2-1; a possible D gene is TRBD2 (6 bases). The germline V and J ends were trimmed by 0 bases and 4 bases, with 13 bases remaining between them. Germline V gene lookup returns CDR1 MNHEY and CDR2 SVGAGI. This CDR3 has 16 residues. The CDR3 sequence: CASSYSPGTLYNEQFF. CDR3 DNA: TGTGCCAGCAGTTACTCTCCCGGGACTCTGTACAATGAGCAGTTCTTC.

A word on this clonotype: A read error may produce the germline difference seen at one junction end. This chain connects TRBV11-2 to TRBJ2-1; D gene unclear. This CDR3 has 14 amino acids. Germline assignment: CDR1 SGHAT and CDR2 FQNNGV. The CDR3: CASSLRSGNNEQLF. The DNA for the CDR3 is TGTGCCAGCAGCTTGAGATCAGGAAATAATGAGCAGCTCTTC.

A note on this clonotype: This may come from a read error, since a much larger clone is one base off. J is TRBJ1-5 and V is TRBV6-1; D unresolved. V lost 2 bases and J lost 5, with 10 bases in between. The CDR3 is made up of 14 amino acids. The V gene's germline CDR1 is MNHNS and CDR2 SASEGT. CDR3 nucleotide sequence: TGTGCCAGCAGTGAATTAGTGGGTGATCAGCCCCAGCATTTT. As protein: CASSELVGDQPQHF.

This clonotype was counted at least ten times. Just one base apart from a much larger clone, this may be a read error. The genes are TRBV6-6 and TRBJ2-5; D not resolved. Deletions cut 2 bases from V and 5 bases from J, with 6 bases between. The CDR3 runs to 12 residues. Germline lookup yields CDR1 MNHNY and CDR2 SVGAGI (reference sequence). CDR3 coding DNA: TGTGCCAGCAGTTACGTAGGGGAGACCCAGTACTTC. This sequence encodes CASSYVGETQYF.

This clonotype was found many times. This chain joins TRBV29-1 and TRBJ2-3; D unresolved. This CDR3 is 13 amino acids long. Trimming cost V 4 bases and J 0 bases, with 8 bases left between them. Germline lookup yields CDR1 SQVTM and CDR2 ANQGSEA. For the CDR3, the DNA is TGCAGCGTTGTTCCCTTTAGCACAGATACGCAGTATTTT. This sequence encodes CSVVPFSTDTQYF.

This clonotype was counted at least ten times. The V gene is TRBV29-1, the J gene TRBJ2-7; a possible D gene is TRBD1 (6 bases). Trimming shortened V by 7 bases and J by 3 bases, and 10 bases separated the two germline ends. Germline CDR1 SQVTM, CDR2 ANQGSEA. This CDR3 is built from 11 residues. CDR3 amino acids: CSARTDYEQYF. In DNA, the CDR3 is TGCAGCGCTCGGACAGACTACGAGCAGTACTTC.

Details on this clonotype: This clone may be a read error of a much larger clone one base away. The conserved final phenylalanine or tryptophan is absent from the CDR3, which likely points to a read error. The chain joins TRBV4-2 to TRBJ2-7, with 7 bases fitting TRBD2. Per germline, CDR1 LGHNA and CDR2 YNFKEQ. CDR3 size: 14 residues. With V trimmed by 2 bases and J by 4 bases, 5 bases remained unmatched. The CDR3 DNA sequence: TGTGCCAGCAGCCAAATGCTGGGGGGGTACGAGCAGTACTTA. It encodes CASSQMLGGYEQYL.

This sequence joins TRBV13 and TRBJ2-7; 9 bases are a match to TRBD1. The CDR3 is made up of 16 amino acids. The V segment lost 5 bases and the J segment 6 bases; nucleotides outside the gene matches: 14. Looked up from germline, CDR1 is PRHDT and CDR2 is FYEKMQ (reference sequence). The CDR3 protein is CASSHLGGTGSAEQYF. CDR3 coding DNA: TGTGCCAGCAGCCACCTTGGAGGGACAGGGTCCGCCGAGCAGTACTTC.

On this clonotype itself: The junction departs from germline at one end; a sequencing error may be responsible. V gene TRBV11-3 combines with J gene TRBJ2-3; perhaps TRBD1 as D (5 bases). This CDR3 is 14 amino acids long. Germline-derived CDR1 and CDR2 are SGHNT and YENEEA. CDR3 DNA: TGTGCCAACAGCTTAGGGGCAGTCACAGACACGCAGTATTTT. Protein product: CANSLGAVTDTQYF.

This clonotype was seen a handful of times. V and J are TRBV7-9 and TRBJ2-3; TRBD2 agrees at 8 bases. The CDR3 consists of 20 residues. Germline trimming cut 4 bases from V and 1 base from J; bases unmatched to any gene: 19. Germline loops: CDR1 SEHNR, CDR2 FQNEAQ (reference sequence). The CDR3 DNA sequence: TGTGCCAGCAGCTCCCCGCGGTGGGCGGGAGGTAACTTTGGCACAGATACGCAGTATTTT. Protein product: CASSSPRWAGGNFGTDTQYF.

This clonotype was seen repeatedly, ten times or more. Germline and junction disagree at one end, which may indicate a read error. V gene TRBV10-3 combines with J gene TRBJ2-1; D uncertain. The CDR3 is made up of 16 amino acids. Germline assignment: CDR1 ENHRY and CDR2 SYGVKD. The CDR3 reads CAIRESIGPTYNEQFF. CDR3 DNA sequence: TGTGCCATCAGGGAGTCGATAGGGCCAACATACAATGAGCAGTTCTTC.

On this clonotype: A junction end diverges from the germline sequence, so it may reflect a read error. The chain has TRBV4-1 and TRBJ1-3; perhaps TRBD1 as D (6 bases). The CDR3 is made up of 16 amino acids. Germline CDR1 is MGHRA and CDR2 is YSYEKL. CDR3 protein: CAGSQTPGASGSTIYF. DNA for the CDR3: TGCGCCGGCAGCCAGACGCCAGGGGCCTCTGGAAGCACCATATATTTT.

As regards this clonotype: The conserved closing phenylalanine or tryptophan is absent in this CDR3, likely reflecting a read error. The J gene is TRBJ2-7, the V gene TRBV11-2; D is possibly TRBD1 or TRBD2 (7 bases each). The CDR3 loop spans 15 amino acids. The ends were cut back, 4 bases at V and 9 bases at J, with 22 bases in the middle. Germline CDR1 SGHAT, CDR2 FQNNGV. DNA of the CDR3: TGTGCCAGCAGCTCCCTCAGGGGGGGGTGCCAGGGGCAGTACATC. Translating gives CASSSLRGGCQGQYI.

This clonotype was recorded only once. The genes are TRBV11-2 and TRBJ2-1; 9 bases map to TRBD2. V shed 11 bases and J 13 bases; nucleotides not matched to a gene: 18. This CDR3 is built from 14 residues. Germline V gene lookup returns CDR1 SGHAT and CDR2 FQNNGV. The CDR3, as DNA: TGTGCCTACAGATTAGATCCGGTGCTAGCGGGACAGTTCTTC. Amino acid sequence: CAYRLDPVLAGQFF.

The gene calls are TRBV18 and TRBJ2-3; 7 bases agree with TRBD2. V trimming: 3 bases; J trimming: 0 bases; junction bases outside the gene matches: 6. Germline CDR1 reads KGHSH; CDR2 reads LQKENI. The CDR3 has 16 amino acids. The CDR3 nucleotides read TGTGCCAGCTCACCCCCCGGGAGGCGGAGCACAGATACGCAGTATTTT. It encodes CASSPPGRRSTDTQYF.

A note on this clonotype: The junction does not match germline at one end; this may be a read error. DNA for the CDR3: TGTGCCAGCACCCAAGATCCGTCGCGGGAGGGGGGGTCCTACGAGCAGTACTTC. It specifies CASTQDPSREGGSYEQYF. The rearrangement links TRBV4-2 to TRBJ2-7; 9 nucleotides line up with TRBD2. The CDR3 sequence is 18 residues long. CDR1 and CDR2 from the germline V gene are LGHNA and YNFKEQ.

This chain connects TRBV11-2 to TRBJ2-7, with D possibly matching TRBD2 (6 bases). Germline CDR1 and CDR2: SGHAT and FQNNGV. Trimming left V 1 base short and J 5 bases short, with 9 bases between. The CDR3 has 13 amino acids. DNA of the CDR3: TGTGCCAGCAGCTTAGGCAGGGAGGACGAGCAGTACTTC. Its translation is CASSLGREDEQYF.